A single sample gave rise to the 30 T cell receptor beta chains below, sequenced in a study of CD8 T cells in ankylosing spondylitis. TCRdb re-called the 5' RACE reads through MiXCR, storing one row per CDR3 protein. Of about 240,000 distinct CDR3 sequences listed, about 10% were seen once; the top ten hold roughly 6.8%. Sequenced: blood, either unsorted or a sorted T cell fraction (not recorded which). The source is a male donor with ankylosing spondylitis or in good health (not recorded which).

There are many counts of this clonotype. The chain couples TRBV5-1 to TRBJ1-4; 7 bases agree with TRBD1. CDR1 and CDR2 (germline): SGHRS, YFSETQ. V dropped 3 bases and J dropped 3; count of bases not matched to a gene: 8. CDR3 length: 16 amino acids. The CDR3 nucleotides read TGCGCCAGCAGCTCAAAACCGGGACAGCCTAATGAAAAACTGTTTTTT. Amino acids: CASSSKPGQPNEKLFF.

The chain has TRBV28 and TRBJ2-1; D gene uncertain. The ends were cut back, 5 bases at V and 8 bases at J, with 19 bases in the middle. This CDR3 has 15 residues. Looked up from germline, CDR1 is MDHEN and CDR2 is SYDVKM. For the CDR3, the DNA is TGTGCCAGCAGTCCCCGGTCAGGTCGCGGCGATGAGCAGTTCTTC. Its protein product is CASSPRSGRGDEQFF.

The sample holds many counts of this clonotype. The rearrangement uses TRBV29-1 and TRBJ1-1; D ambiguous. Germline V lookup: CDR1 SQVTM, CDR2 ANQGSEA. CDR3 length: 11 amino acids. Trimming took 2 bases from V and 1 from J, leaving 2 bases between them. The CDR3 coding sequence is TGCAGCGTTGAACAGAACACTGAAGCTTTCTTT. It is translated as CSVEQNTEAFF.

This clonotype has a handful of counts. The chain recombines TRBV24-1 with TRBJ2-1; weak D call: TRBD2 (5 bases). The CDR3 runs to 22 residues. The V end was cut by 3 bases, the J end by 0 bases, with 29 bases between. The germline V gene encodes CDR1 KGHDR and CDR2 SFDVKD. The DNA for the CDR3 is TGTGCCACCAGTGATCCCCAATACCCGATTAGGACTTCCCGTAACTCCTACAATGAGCAGTTCTTC. Amino acids: CATSDPQYPIRTSRNSYNEQFF.

In its sample, this clonotype was seen a few times. The chain carries TRBV9 and TRBJ1-2, with D possibly being TRBD1 (6 bases). The V and J ends lost 4 bases and 4 bases respectively, with 17 bases between them. This CDR3 has 15 residues. Germline CDR1 SGDLS, CDR2 YYNGEE. CDR3 region: CASSPVRDNSYGYTF. CDR3 DNA: TGTGCCAGCAGCCCTGTCCGGGACAACTCCTATGGCTACACCTTC.

At least ten counts were recorded for this clonotype. The J gene is TRBJ1-5, the V gene TRBV7-8; D might be TRBD1 (6 bases). Per the germline V gene, CDR1 is SGHVS and CDR2 is FQNEAQ. Trimming left V 5 bases short and J 1 base short, with 15 bases between. The CDR3 contains 16 residues. The DNA for the CDR3 is TGTGCCAGCAGCCTCCGTTTGAGGGGGAGCAATCAGCCCCAGCATTTT. Translation: CASSLRLRGSNQPQHF.

This clonotype showed up many times. The chain joins TRBV20-1 to TRBJ1-1; TRBD1 might be the D (6 bases). This CDR3 has 12 residues. The germline gives CDR1 DFQATT, CDR2 SNEGSKA (reference sequence). V was trimmed by 7 bases and J by 3 bases, leaving 12 bases between them. CDR3 region: CSVVRGDTEAFF. CDR3 DNA sequence: TGCAGTGTGGTGAGGGGGGACACTGAAGCTTTCTTT.

At least ten counts were recorded for this clonotype. J is TRBJ2-7 and V is TRBV7-8, with 7 bases matching TRBD1. The V and J ends lost 4 bases and 3 bases, in that order; junction bases with no gene match: 9. The CDR3 sequence is 15 residues long. The germline V gene has CDR1 SGHVS and CDR2 FQNEAQ. CDR3 coding DNA: TGTGCCAGCAGCTACGACAGGGTCCGTCTCTACGAGCAGTACTTC. It is translated as CASSYDRVRLYEQYF.

The chain is built from TRBV5-1 and TRBJ2-7; TRBD1 matches 12 bases. Per the germline V gene, CDR1 is SGHRS and CDR2 is YFSETQ. V lost 2 bases to trimming and J lost 2 bases; unmatched junction nucleotides: 2. The CDR3 totals 15 residues. CDR3 amino acids: CASSFGTGGPYEQYF. The CDR3 DNA reads TGCGCCAGCAGCTTCGGGACAGGGGGCCCCTACGAGCAGTACTTC.

This clonotype was recorded a few times. The chain joins TRBV16 to TRBJ2-7; possible D gene TRBD1, 6 bases. The CDR3 is made up of 12 amino acids. V lost 0 bases and J lost 7, with 7 bases in between. CDR1 is KGHSY and CDR2 is FQNENV in the germline V gene. The CDR3 here is CASSQSGTEQYF. CDR3 bases: TGTGCCAGCAGCCAATCTGGGACAGAGCAGTACTTC.

Worth noting for this clonotype: It may be a read error: a sequence one base away is much more abundant. This chain links TRBV29-1 with TRBJ2-5; D uncertain. Germline V CDR1 and CDR2: SQVTM, ANQGSEA. CDR3 size: 10 residues. Between the trimmed V and J ends, which lost 4 bases and 4 bases, there was a span of 4 bases. The CDR3: CSVGGETQYF. The CDR3 nucleotides read TGCAGCGTTGGGGGAGAGACCCAGTACTTC.

This clonotype has ten or more counts. The chain couples TRBV6-1 to TRBJ1-2; weak D call: TRBD1 (5 bases). Germline CDR1 MNHNS, CDR2 SASEGT. Trimming pared 3 bases from V and 4 bases from J, leaving 12 bases between. This CDR3 contains 14 residues. In DNA, the CDR3 is TGTGCCAGCAGTGATATAGGGGCCCTCTATGGCTACACCTTC. Residues: CASSDIGALYGYTF.

This clonotype has ten or more counts. This chain links TRBV10-2 with TRBJ2-3; 9 bases fit TRBD1. The ends lost 3 bases at V and 4 bases at J; junction bases unmatched: 2. This CDR3 is built from 14 residues. Germline CDR1 is WSHSY and CDR2 is SAAADI. The CDR3 DNA is TGCGCCAGCAGTGACCACAGGGGGCCAGATACGCAGTATTTT. It specifies CASSDHRGPDTQYF.

This clonotype turned up a few times. The J gene is TRBJ1-2, the V gene TRBV6-4; 7 nucleotides match TRBD1. Per the germline V gene, CDR1 is MRHNA and CDR2 is SNTAGT. The J segment lost 2 bases and the V segment lost 3 bases, leaving 18 bases of the junction unmatched. The CDR3 spans 19 residues. As DNA, the CDR3 is TGTGCCAGCAGTGAGTCGAGGGGGCGACCAGAGATAATCAACTATGGCTACACCTTC. Translation: CASSESRGRPEIINYGYTF.

This chain uses TRBV29-1 with TRBJ1-1, with D unclear. Per the germline V gene, CDR1 is SQVTM and CDR2 is ANQGSEA. The CDR3 has 11 amino acids. Trimming took 7 bases from V and 1 from J, leaving 7 bases between them. The CDR3 coding sequence is TGCAGCGCAGACACGAACACTGAAGCTTTCTTT. This encodes CSADTNTEAFF.

The table lists this clonotype with a few counts. The CDR3 spells CASSQDVLVSSDTQYF. Written as DNA, the CDR3 is TGCGCCAGCAGCCAAGATGTACTAGTTAGCTCAGATACGCAGTATTTT. The J gene is TRBJ2-3, the V gene TRBV4-1, with D perhaps matching TRBD2 (5 bases). There are 16 residues in the CDR3. Germline V gives CDR1 MGHRA, CDR2 YSYEKL. Trimming shortened V by 0 bases and J by 4 bases, and 14 bases separated the two germline ends.

In this sample, this clonotype turned up many times. The chain employs TRBV11-2 and TRBJ1-3, with 8 bases aligning to TRBD1. J gave up 1 base and V 5 bases, and 10 bases lay outside the gene matches. This CDR3 contains 17 residues. From germline, CDR1 is SGHAT and CDR2 FQNNGV. CDR3 protein: CASSVQTGAMSGNTIYF. The CDR3 region has the DNA TGTGCCAGCAGCGTTCAGACAGGGGCGATGTCTGGAAACACCATATATTTT.

Only a few counts were recorded for this clonotype. The chain recombines TRBV5-1 with TRBJ2-7, with D unclear. Germline CDR1 SGHRS, CDR2 YFSETQ. V lost 4 bases, J lost 2 bases, and 13 bases lay in between. The CDR3 contains 14 residues. DNA for the CDR3: TGCGCCAGCAGCGCAACGGACGGACCCTACGAGCAGTACTTC. It specifies CASSATDGPYEQYF.

This clonotype was detected many times. V usage is TRBV9 and J usage is TRBJ2-7; a weak D match, TRBD2 (5 bases). The CDR3 covers 16 residues. V was cut by 5 bases and J by 4 bases, with 22 bases left in between. Germline CDR1 reads SGDLS; CDR2 reads YYNGEE. The CDR3 loop reads CASSPYAAAGRYEQYF. The CDR3 nucleotides read TGTGCCAGCAGTCCCTATGCAGCGGCAGGAAGGTACGAGCAGTACTTC.

The V gene is TRBV11-2, the J gene TRBJ2-7; possibly TRBD2 for D (6 bases). This CDR3 spans 15 amino acids. V lost 0 bases, J lost 4 bases, and 13 bases lay in between. Germline assignment: CDR1 SGHAT and CDR2 FQNNGV. This chain's CDR3 is CASSLDRVRGYEQYF. CDR3 DNA sequence: TGTGCCAGCAGCTTAGACAGGGTCCGGGGGTACGAGCAGTACTTC.

This clonotype was seen only a few times. The CDR3 region has the DNA TGTGCCAGCAGCCAAAGAGGGGGTTTATCAGATACGCAGTATTTT. Its translation is CASSQRGGLSDTQYF. The rearrangement joins TRBV14 to TRBJ2-3, with a weak D call TRBD1 (6 bases). This CDR3 is built from 15 residues. Trimming cost V 2 bases and J 4 bases, with 13 bases left between them. Germline V gene lookup returns CDR1 SGHDN and CDR2 FVKESK.

The sample holds many counts of this clonotype. V and J are TRBV24-1 and TRBJ2-5; no reliable D call. From germline, CDR1 is KGHDR and CDR2 SFDVKD. V dropped 4 bases and J dropped 2 bases, with 7 bases sitting between them. The CDR3 is made up of 13 amino acids. Here the CDR3 reads CATSETSQETQYF. CDR3 bases: TGTGCCACCAGTGAGACCTCGCAAGAGACCCAGTACTTC.

In its sample, this clonotype was seen many times. This chain links TRBV5-1 with TRBJ2-3; D is possibly TRBD2 (5 bases). The germline V and J ends were trimmed by 0 bases and 1 base, with 9 bases remaining between them. CDR1 is SGHRS and CDR2 is YFSETQ in the germline V gene. This CDR3 is 15 amino acids long. This chain's CDR3 is CASSLEEVGTDTQYF. DNA for the CDR3: TGCGCCAGCAGCTTGGAGGAGGTGGGCACAGATACGCAGTATTTT.

This clonotype has at least ten counts. This chain links TRBV9 with TRBJ1-6, with D possibly being TRBD1 (6 bases). Per germline, CDR1 SGDLS and CDR2 YYNGEE. There are 15 residues in the CDR3. Trimming cost V 0 bases and J 4 bases, with 8 bases left between them. In nucleotides, the CDR3 is TGTGCCAGCAGCGTAGAAGGGGGGTATAATTCACCCCTCCACTTT. Its translation is CASSVEGGYNSPLHF.

At least ten counts were recorded for this clonotype. In DNA form, the CDR3 reads TGTGCCATCAGTGAGACGAGGACAGGGGGAAACACCGGGGAGCTGTTTTTT. The encoded protein is CAISETRTGGNTGELFF. The chain carries TRBV10-3 and TRBJ2-2; 10 bases map to TRBD1. This CDR3 region has 17 residues. Germline V gene sequence: CDR1 ENHRY, CDR2 SYGVKD. Trimming at V came to 2 bases and at J to 2 bases, leaving 5 bases not matched to a gene.

This clonotype was observed at least ten times. The chain recombines TRBV5-1 with TRBJ2-5; TRBD1 might be the D (6 bases). This CDR3 region has 13 residues. Germline V gene lookup returns CDR1 SGHRS and CDR2 YFSETQ. With 4 bases removed from V and 0 bases from J, the gap between germline ends came to 7 bases. The CDR3 DNA follows: TGCGCCAGCAGCAGGGACAACCAAGAGACCCAGTACTTC. Amino acid sequence: CASSRDNQETQYF.

In this sample, this clonotype turned up a few times. V and J are TRBV11-2 and TRBJ2-1; 7 bases fit TRBD1. Germline V gene sequence: CDR1 SGHAT, CDR2 FQNNGV. The CDR3 is 16 amino acids. Trimming at V came to 3 bases and at J to 8 bases, leaving 13 bases not matched to a gene. This chain's CDR3 is CASSFGTASISHEQFF. In nucleotides, the CDR3 is TGTGCCAGCAGCTTCGGGACAGCCAGTATAAGCCATGAGCAGTTCTTC.

The rearrangement uses TRBV2 and TRBJ2-1, with 9 bases lining up with TRBD2. The germline V gene encodes CDR1 SNHLY and CDR2 FYNNEI. Trimming cost V 6 bases and J 2 bases; bases outside gene matches: 2. CDR3 length: 14 amino acids. The CDR3 region has the DNA TGTGCCAGCAGGCAGCGGGGGGCCTACAATGAGCAGTTCTTC. This sequence encodes CASRQRGAYNEQFF.

This rearrangement joins TRBV20-1 to TRBJ2-1; 8 bases fit TRBD2. There are 11 residues in the CDR3. Germline V gene data show CDR1 as DFQATT and CDR2 as SNEGSKA (reference sequence). V shed 3 bases and J 9 bases; nucleotides not matched to a gene: 1. This CDR3 reads CSARTSVEQFF. DNA of the CDR3: TGCAGTGCTAGGACTAGCGTTGAGCAGTTCTTC.

This clonotype was seen ten or more times. This rearrangement joins TRBV6-5 to TRBJ1-4; TRBD1 agrees at 7 bases. J lost 3 bases, V lost 0 bases, and 1 base had no gene match. The CDR3 sequence is 15 residues long. Germline loops: CDR1 MNHEY, CDR2 SVGAGI. CDR3 protein: CASSYSRGPNEKLFF. The CDR3 DNA is TGTGCCAGCAGTTACTCGAGGGGGCCTAATGAAAAACTGTTTTTT.